The next 30 T cell receptor beta chains were all read from a single sample in a study of T cell responses to AZD1222 COVID-19 vaccine. The method was immunoSEQ multiplex PCR; TCRdb's version includes in-frame clones alone and lacks a portion of them. The data hold about 150,000 clones, with about 87% observed a single time. This specimen was peripheral blood, taken on day 0 of MenACWY control vaccination. Every receptor here comes from an adult in good health.

The V call is TRBV21-1, the J call TRBJ2-2; the D call in the table, TRBD2, was not verified against the DNA. TRBV21-1 constitutes a pseudogene. The CDR3 contains 19 residues. DNA of the CDR3: TGTGCCAGCAGTCAGAACAACCCAGGACTAGCGGGATTCACCGGGGAGCTGTTTTTT. This encodes CASSQNNPGLAGFTGELFF.

V is TRBV6-4 and J is TRBJ2-7; 9 bases are shared with TRBD1. J was trimmed by 5 bases and V by 8 bases; bases with no gene match: 16. Germline V gene data show CDR1 as MRHNA and CDR2 as SNTAGT. CDR3 size: 16 residues. The CDR3 region has the DNA TGTGCCAGCTTTTGGCGGGCCGGGACAGGGACCAACGAGCAGTACTTC. Protein: CASFWRAGTGTNEQYF.

This clone was observed a handful of times. CDR3 bases: TGTGCTAGTGGGAACAGGGGGCAAGCAACTAATGAAAAACTGTTTTTT. Its protein product is CASGNRGQATNEKLFF. The V and J genes are TRBV12-5 and TRBJ1-4, with 9 nucleotides matching TRBD1. Germline assignment: CDR1 LGHNT and CDR2 FRNRAP. The CDR3 is 16 residues long. Germline trimming cut 6 bases from V and 0 bases from J; bases unmatched to any gene: 5.

The chain combines TRBV4-3 with TRBJ2-5; D gene unclear. Trimming removed 0 bases from V and 2 bases from J, with 13 bases in between. CDR1 is LGHNA, CDR2 YSLEER, per germline. The CDR3 covers 16 residues. The CDR3 here is CASSQEAFTEQETQYF. The CDR3 DNA follows: TGCGCCAGCAGCCAAGAAGCCTTTACAGAGCAAGAGACCCAGTACTTC.

The genes are TRBV25-1 and TRBJ2-5; 8 bases map to TRBD1. The trim removed 3 bases at V and 1 base at J, leaving 4 bases unmatched. CDR1 and CDR2 (germline): MGHDK, SYGVNS. This CDR3 has 15 amino acids. The CDR3, as DNA: TGTGCCAGCAGTGAGCAGGGGGCAGGCCAAGAGACCCAGTACTTC. Translating it yields CASSEQGAGQETQYF.

The V and J genes are TRBV5-1 and TRBJ1-4, with 7 bases that match TRBD1. The V and J ends lost 4 bases and 4 bases, in that order; junction bases with no gene match: 13. The CDR3 runs to 17 residues. Germline V gene sequence: CDR1 SGHRS, CDR2 YFSETQ. CDR3 loop: CASSLTGNWDSNEKLFF. CDR3 coding DNA: TGCGCCAGCAGCCTGACGGGAAACTGGGACAGTAATGAAAAACTGTTTTTT.

The rearrangement uses TRBV19 and TRBJ2-3, with TRBD2 matching over 12 bases. The CDR3 contains 15 residues. Germline assignment: CDR1 LNHDA and CDR2 SQIVND (reference sequence). V lost 7 bases, J lost 4 bases, and 6 bases stayed unmatched. The CDR3: CASNPLAGGADTQYF. CDR3 DNA sequence: TGTGCCAGTAACCCACTAGCGGGGGGCGCAGATACGCAGTATTTT.

The rearrangement links TRBV27 to TRBJ1-2; tentative D call: TRBD1 (5 bases). Germline CDR1 reads MNHEY; CDR2 reads SMNVEV (reference sequence). The V end was cut by 5 bases, the J end by 6 bases, with 16 bases between. The CDR3 has 14 residues. This CDR3 reads CASSAIHQGDGYTF. CDR3 nucleotide sequence: TGTGCCAGCAGTGCTATACACCAGGGAGATGGCTACACCTTC.

This chain links TRBV6-2 or TRBV6-3 with TRBJ2-7; D is unclear. Germline values: CDR1 MNHEY, CDR2 SVGEGT. This CDR3 is built from 14 residues. Trimming pared 2 bases from V and 3 bases from J, leaving 11 bases between. CDR3 sequence (DNA): TGTGCCAGCAGTTACAAGTATGGTCTCTACGAGCAGTACTTC. This codes for CASSYKYGLYEQYF.

V and J are TRBV7-5 and TRBJ1-1. TRBV7-5 is termed a pseudogene. This CDR3 region has 15 residues. CDR3 residues: CARSLRDGVNTEAFF. The CDR3 region has the DNA TGTGCCAGAAGCTTGAGGGACGGAGTTAACACTGAAGCTTTCTTT.

The chain couples TRBV6-1 to TRBJ1-2, with TRBD1 matching over 9 bases. The CDR3 runs 15 residues. Trimming cost V 1 base and J 4 bases; bases outside gene matches: 4. CDR1 and CDR2 from the germline V gene are MNHNS and SASEGT. CDR3 sequence: CASSEGTGVGYGYTF. The CDR3 DNA reads TGTGCCAGCAGTGAAGGGACAGGGGTAGGCTATGGCTACACCTTC.

This chain joins TRBV4-2 and TRBJ1-5, with TRBD1 matching over 11 bases. Germline V CDR1 and CDR2: LGHNA, YNFKEQ. The J segment lost 5 bases and the V segment lost 1 base, leaving 4 bases of the junction unmatched. The CDR3 runs to 16 residues. The CDR3 DNA reads as TGTGCCAGCAGCCAAGGTCCGGGACAGGGGGATCAGCCCCAGCATTTT. Encoded protein: CASSQGPGQGDQPQHF.

This clone was recorded once. The chain employs TRBV3-1 (or the pseudogene TRBV3-2) and TRBJ2-5; D unresolved. Judging by the DNA end, TRBJ2-7 fits better; the J call may be wrong. The CDR3 is made up of 13 amino acids. Germline V gene sequence: CDR1 LGHDT, CDR2 YNNKEL (reference sequence). CDR3 sequence reads: CASSQAWTYEQYF. In nucleotides, the CDR3 is TGTGCCAGCAGCCAAGCCTGGACCTACGAGCAGTACTTC.

V gene TRBV7-2 combines with J gene TRBJ1-2; maybe TRBD1 (5 bases). Trimming cost V 4 bases and J 4 bases, with 10 bases left between them. The CDR3 extends over 13 amino acids. Germline V gene sequence: CDR1 SGHTA, CDR2 FQGNSA. The CDR3 region has the DNA TGTGCCAGCAGCTGGGGGACCCGCTATGGCTACACCTTC. Amino acids: CASSWGTRYGYTF.

V is TRBV7-2 and J is TRBJ2-3, with D tentatively TRBD2 (6 bases). CDR1 SGHTA and CDR2 FQGNSA come from the germline V gene. The ends were cut back, 5 bases at V and 6 bases at J, with 15 bases in the middle. The CDR3 has 14 residues. The CDR3 DNA follows: TGTGCCAGCAGCCGCACGACTAGTTCGGATACGCAGTATTTT. Amino acid sequence: CASSRTTSSDTQYF.

The chain links TRBV2 to TRBJ2-1; unclear D gene. CDR1 and CDR2 (germline): SNHLY, FYNNEI. This CDR3 region has 14 residues. V dropped 6 bases and J dropped 1 base, with 10 bases sitting between them. The CDR3 DNA reads TGTGCCAGCAGCGAGGATCAGTCCTACAATGAGCAGTTCTTC. This encodes CASSEDQSYNEQFF.

The chain carries TRBV19 and TRBJ1-2; D might be TRBD1 (6 bases). The germline CDR1 and CDR2 sequences are LNHDA and SQIVND (reference sequence). The germline V and J ends were trimmed by 1 base and 4 bases, with 16 bases remaining between them. This CDR3 is built from 16 residues. The CDR3 region is CASSIGMRGASYGYTF. The CDR3 coding sequence is TGTGCCAGTAGTATAGGAATGAGGGGGGCAAGCTATGGCTACACCTTC.

V and J are TRBV3-1 (or the pseudogene TRBV3-2) and TRBJ1-1; D uncertain. The CDR3 spans 17 residues. V was cut by 1 base and J by 3 bases, with 18 bases left in between. CDR1 LGHDT and CDR2 YNNKEL come from the germline V gene (reference sequence). CDR3 loop: CASSQAPSRFLDTEAFF. CDR3 DNA: TGTGCCAGCAGCCAAGCCCCATCACGATTTTTGGACACTGAAGCTTTCTTT.

CDR3 protein: CASSSWMGEKLFF. The CDR3 coding sequence is TGTGCCAGCAGCTCCTGGATGGGAGAAAAACTGTTTTTT. This sequence joins TRBV13 and TRBJ1-4; no firm D call. V was shortened by 4 bases and J by 8 bases, with 11 bases between the two germline ends. CDR1 and CDR2 (germline): PRHDT, FYEKMQ (reference sequence). CDR3 size: 13 residues.

DNA for the CDR3: TGCGCCAGCAGCCAAGATCCCAACAACTATGGCTACACCTTC. It specifies CASSQDPNNYGYTF. The chain is built from TRBV4-3 and TRBJ1-2; D remains unclear. The ends were cut back, 0 bases at V and 2 bases at J, with 7 bases in the middle. There are 14 residues in the CDR3. From germline, CDR1 is LGHNA and CDR2 YSLEER.

Of note for this clone: Sequence at one end of the junction differs from germline and may be a read error. The rearrangement uses TRBV6-5 and TRBJ2-3, with D uncertain. The germline gives CDR1 MNHEY, CDR2 SVGAGI. The CDR3 has 14 amino acids. The CDR3 nucleotides are TGTGCCAACCGCCGGTGTCCTAAGCACAGATACGCAGTATTT. It encodes CANRRCPKHRYAVF.

The chain carries TRBV7-9 and TRBJ1-2; no clear D gene. V was trimmed by 4 bases and J by 6 bases, leaving 9 bases between them. Germline V gives CDR1 SEHNR, CDR2 FQNEAQ (reference sequence). This CDR3 comprises 12 residues. The CDR3 sequence is CASSSSWDGYTF. CDR3 nucleotide sequence: TGTGCCAGCAGCTCCTCCTGGGATGGCTACACCTTC.

The chain combines TRBV29-1 with TRBJ2-1, with 7 bases fitting TRBD1. The CDR3 contains 14 residues. Germline trimming cut 6 bases from V and 10 bases from J; bases unmatched to any gene: 15. Per germline, CDR1 SQVTM and CDR2 ANQGSEA. The DNA for the CDR3 is TGCAGCGTCGTCAGGGGGTCCAAGAGGGAGGAGCAGTTCTTC. It specifies CSVVRGSKREEQFF.

This chain joins TRBV11-3 and TRBJ2-1; the match to TRBD2 covers 7 bases. Losses at the gene ends were 2 bases for V and 4 bases for J; bases not matched to a gene: 2. CDR3 size: 14 residues. Germline CDR1 and CDR2: SGHNT and YENEEA. The CDR3 protein is CASSLSGEYNEQFF. The CDR3 DNA sequence: TGTGCCAGCAGCTTAAGCGGGGAATACAATGAGCAGTTCTTC. The full variable domain, completed using reference TRBV11-3 and TRBJ2-1, is EAGVVQSPRYKIIEKKQPVAFWCNPISGHNTLYWYLQNLGQGPELLIRYENEEAVDDSQLPKDRFSAERLKGVDSTLKIQPAELGDSAVYLCASSLSGEYNEQFFGPGTRLTVL.

The genes are TRBV7-2 and TRBJ1-2; 7 positions agree with TRBD1. The germline CDR1 and CDR2 sequences are SGHTA and FQGNSA. This CDR3 is built from 13 residues. V was pared by 5 bases and J by 4 bases, with 4 bases of the junction left unmatched. The CDR3 region is CASSAGQSYGYTF. CDR3 nucleotides: TGTGCCAGCAGCGCGGGACAGAGCTATGGCTACACCTTC.

The gene calls are TRBV5-6 and TRBJ2-5; D is ambiguous. The CDR3 sequence is 14 residues long. The germline V gene has CDR1 SGHDT and CDR2 YYEEEE. Between the trimmed V and J ends, which lost 3 bases and 1 base, there was a span of 10 bases. The chain's CDR3 is CASSWRWTQETQYF. The CDR3 nucleotides are TGTGCCAGCAGCTGGCGGTGGACCCAAGAGACCCAGTACTTC.

J is TRBJ2-7 and V is TRBV2; the match to TRBD1 covers 11 bases. CDR3 length: 15 residues. V was clipped by 4 bases and J by 4 bases; unmatched bases: 6. Per the germline V gene, CDR1 is SNHLY and CDR2 is FYNNEI. The CDR3 DNA follows: TGTGCCAGCAGTGGCCGGACAGGGGGCGCGTACGAGCAGTACTTC. It codes for CASSGRTGGAYEQYF.

In this sample, this clone turned up a few times. This chain connects TRBV7-6 to TRBJ1-3, with TRBD1 matching 8 bases. The CDR3 runs 18 residues. V lost 1 base and J lost 2; bases outside the gene matches: 10. CDR1 SGHVS and CDR2 FNYEAQ come from the germline V gene. The CDR3 loop is CASSLVAGGAETGNTIYF. As DNA, the CDR3 is TGTGCCAGCAGCTTAGTGGCAGGGGGCGCAGAAACTGGAAACACCATATATTTT.

The rearrangement links TRBV7-6 to TRBJ1-2; a weak D match, TRBD1 (5 bases). The germline CDR1 and CDR2 sequences are SGHVS and FNYEAQ. This CDR3 has 14 amino acids. Trimming cost V 5 bases and J 4 bases, with 14 bases left between them. CDR3 in DNA: TGTGCCAGCAGCCCCAGTGCAGGGAGCTATGGCTACACCTTC. Amino acids: CASSPSAGSYGYTF.

The chain carries TRBV5-4 and TRBJ1-2; D may be TRBD1 (5 bases). The CDR3 sequence is 15 residues long. V dropped 4 bases and J dropped 5 bases, with 18 bases sitting between them. Germline-derived CDR1 and CDR2 are SGHNT and YYREEE (reference sequence). The CDR3 sequence is CASSNSDSSSYGYTF. The CDR3 bases are TGTGCCAGCAGCAACTCCGACAGTTCTAGTTATGGCTACACCTTC.